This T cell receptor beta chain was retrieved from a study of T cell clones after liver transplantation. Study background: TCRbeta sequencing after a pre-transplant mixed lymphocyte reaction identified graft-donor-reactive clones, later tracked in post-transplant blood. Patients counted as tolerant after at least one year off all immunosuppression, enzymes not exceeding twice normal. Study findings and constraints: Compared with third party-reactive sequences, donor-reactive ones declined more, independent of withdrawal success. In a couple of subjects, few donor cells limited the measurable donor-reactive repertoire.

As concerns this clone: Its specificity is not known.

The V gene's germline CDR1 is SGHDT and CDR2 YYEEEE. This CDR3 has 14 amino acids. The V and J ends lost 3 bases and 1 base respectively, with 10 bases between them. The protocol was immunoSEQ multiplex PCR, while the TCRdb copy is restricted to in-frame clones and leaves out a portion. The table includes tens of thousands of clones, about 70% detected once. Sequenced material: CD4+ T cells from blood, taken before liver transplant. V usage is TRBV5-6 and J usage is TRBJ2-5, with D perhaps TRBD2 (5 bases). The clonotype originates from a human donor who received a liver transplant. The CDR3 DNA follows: TGTGCCAGCAGCTCCGGACTGTCCCAAGAGACCCAGTACTTC. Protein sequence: CASSSGLSQETQYF.